Listed below are T cell receptor beta chains from one sample, sequenced in a study of identical twins. TCRdb ran MiXCR on the 5' RACE reads and lists one entry per CDR3 protein. This table holds approximately 410,000 distinct CDR3 sequences, roughly 18% found once. Sample: naive T cells sorted from blood. The receptors were sampled from a man aged 45-65 years in good health. Each CDR3 is given with its conserved first and last residue. The D gene is left open where the match is weak. Rows give clone size only sometimes, using once, few, many, or a class for an expanded clone.

clone_size,j_call,cdr3_length,v_call,d_call,cdr3_aa,cdr3_nt
NA,TRBJ2-6,16,TRBV5-1,NA,CASSLPPFSGANVLTF,TGCGCCAGCAGCTTGCCACCTTTCTCTGGGGCCAACGTCCTGACTTTC
NA,TRBJ2-7,13,TRBV2,TRBD1,CASGRQGAYEQYF,TGTGCCAGCGGTAGACAGGGGGCCTACGAGCAGTACTTC
many,TRBJ2-5,12,TRBV5-1,NA,CASSGGQETQYF,TGCGCCAGCAGCGGGGGCCAAGAGACCCAGTACTTC
few,TRBJ2-1,17,TRBV6-2/TRBV6-3,NA,CASSWRIGDLPQNEQFF,TGTGCCAGCAGTTGGCGTATTGGGGACTTACCCCAGAATGAGCAGTTCTTC
NA,TRBJ2-3,15,TRBV10-3,TRBD2,CAISEIGGDTDTQYF,TGTGCCATCAGTGAGATCGGGGGGGACACAGATACGCAGTATTTT
NA,TRBJ2-7,17,TRBV18,TRBD2,CASSFVRSGSVSNEQYF,TGTGCCAGCTCGTTCGTCCGAAGCGGGAGTGTCAGCAACGAGCAGTACTTC
few,TRBJ1-1,14,TRBV28,NA,CASTPQGWNTEAFF,TGTGCCAGCACCCCCCAGGGTTGGAACACTGAAGCTTTCTTT
many,TRBJ2-1,14,TRBV29-1,TRBD2,CSVLRLAGDNEQFF,TGCAGCGTGCTCCGGCTAGCGGGAGACAATGAGCAGTTCTTC
many,TRBJ2-1,17,TRBV10-3,NA,CAISGLSGSPSYNEQFF,TGTGCCATCAGTGGACTATCCGGGAGTCCCTCCTACAATGAGCAGTTCTTC
few,TRBJ2-7,14,TRBV12-3/TRBV12-4,NA,CASSRDGLSYEQYF,TGTGCCAGCAGCCGGGACGGCCTCTCCTACGAGCAGTACTTC
many,TRBJ2-3,17,TRBV4-3,TRBD2,CASSLSGTKRKRDTQYF,TGCGCCAGCAGCTTAAGTGGGACTAAGCGGAAGCGGGATACGCAGTATTTT
many,TRBJ2-3,17,TRBV15,NA,CATSRDTFEEYTDTQYF,TGTGCCACCAGCAGGGATACTTTTGAAGAATACACAGATACGCAGTATTTT
NA,TRBJ2-3,18,TRBV11-1,TRBD2,CASSSTIMIAGGTDTQYF,TGTGCCAGCAGCTCGACAATTATGATAGCGGGGGGCACAGATACGCAGTATTTT
few,TRBJ2-5,18,TRBV7-7,TRBD2,CASSLGDKLAGPRETQYF,TGTGCCAGCAGCTTAGGCGACAAATTAGCGGGTCCTCGGGAGACCCAGTACTTC
many,TRBJ2-7,16,TRBV6-1,NA,CASSPRHVSSSYEQYF,TGTGCCAGCAGTCCACGACATGTTTCGAGCTCCTACGAGCAGTACTTC
few,TRBJ2-1,16,TRBV9,TRBD2,CASNPGLAGKPNEHFF,TGTGCCAGCAACCCAGGACTAGCGGGCAAACCCAATGAGCATTTCTTC
few,TRBJ2-5,15,TRBV6-2/TRBV6-3,TRBD1,CASIPARTGRETQYF,TGTGCCAGCATTCCCGCCCGGACAGGGAGAGAGACCCAGTACTTC
many,TRBJ1-4,14,TRBV6-1,NA,CASSDRPFNEKLFF,TGTGCCAGCAGTGATCGGCCCTTTAATGAAAAACTGTTTTTT
NA,TRBJ2-3,17,TRBV20-1,TRBD2,CSAGSPLAGDSTDTQYF,TGCAGTGCTGGGTCCCCACTAGCGGGAGATAGCACAGATACGCAGTATTTT
NA,TRBJ2-1,14,TRBV2,NA,CAIRDSPAHNEQFF,TGTGCCATCCGGGACTCGCCGGCCCACAATGAGCAGTTCTTC
many,TRBJ1-2,13,TRBV11-2,TRBD1,CASSLGQGGGYTF,TGTGCCAGCAGCTTAGGACAGGGCGGTGGCTACACCTTC
NA,TRBJ2-1,12,TRBV20-1,TRBD2,CSAWSGGNEQFF,TGCAGTGCTTGGTCGGGGGGCAATGAGCAGTTCTTC
many,TRBJ1-3,16,TRBV12-3/TRBV12-4,NA,CASRQPGRNSGNTIYF,TGTGCCAGCAGGCAACCGGGACGCAACTCTGGAAACACCATATATTTT
few,TRBJ2-1,13,TRBV27,TRBD2,CATTSGRYEKQFF,TGTGCCACGACTAGCGGGAGATACGAGAAACAGTTCTTC